The following is a T cell receptor (beta chain) sequence with its context. Its antigen is undetermined. The data are from a study of cytomegalovirus exposure and HLA in healthy donors. Study-wide results and limits: An analysis done earlier found most TCR beta V segments productive about 87% or about 30% of the time. Most observed TCR sequences were rare, whereas some public TCRs were detected in many donors.

There are 14 residues in the CDR3. V shed 1 base and J shed 1 base, with 7 bases lying between them. CDR1 LNHDA and CDR2 SQIVND come from the germline V gene (reference sequence). Donors showed nominal health when sampled, although they likely had unrecorded immune exposures. The PCR contained 60 Vbeta and 13 Jbeta primers. Clones were sequenced by immunoSEQ multiplex PCR, and TCRdb holds only the in-frame ones, with some missing. Altogether under 150,000 clones are present, about 80% being singletons, with the ten largest covering just over 1%. Sequencing used PBMCs. The origin of this receptor is a human donor in good health. The chain couples TRBV19 to TRBJ1-1; D is perhaps TRBD1 (5 bases). The CDR3 DNA is TGTGCCAGTAGTATAGTGGGGGGGAACACTGAAGCTTTCTTT. It encodes CASSIVGGNTEAFF.